What follows are 9 T cell receptor beta chains derived from one specimen sequenced in a study of shared clonotypes between healthy human individuals. Profiling relied on immunoSEQ multiplex PCR, and the TCRdb table lists in-frame clones only, not all of them. The repertoire holds roughly 2.2 million clones, with approximately 95% as singletons. The material sequenced was naive CD4+ T cells from PBMCs. Regarding subset: CD45RA+ positively selected. The receptors come from a man between 18 and 29 years old in good health. Some clones in this sample may be carry-over from other donors' samples.

V is TRBV10-3 and J is TRBJ2-7; 10 bases are shared with TRBD1. The germline V gene has CDR1 ENHRY and CDR2 SYGVKD. Trimming at V came to 6 bases and at J to 3 bases, leaving 5 bases not matched to a gene. This CDR3 is built from 14 residues. The CDR3 coding sequence is TGTGCCATCAGGGAAGGGACAGGGGACTACGAGCAGTACTTC. Protein: CAIREGTGDYEQYF.

The J gene is TRBJ2-7, the V gene TRBV6-5, with TRBD2 matching 8 bases. Per germline, CDR1 MNHEY and CDR2 SVGAGI. This CDR3 is built from 13 residues. The V gene end was trimmed by 5 bases and the J gene end by 4 bases; junction bases not matched to a gene: 4. In nucleotides, the CDR3 is TGTGCCAGCAGTGGCGGGACTAGATACGAGCAGTACTTC. It yields the protein CASSGGTRYEQYF.

The CDR3 loop is CASSQGGALEAPRGDTQYF. The DNA of the CDR3 is TGCGCCAGCAGCCAAGGGGGCGCTCTTGAGGCACCTCGAGGAGATACGCAGTATTTT. This rearrangement joins TRBV4-1 to TRBJ2-3; maybe TRBD1 (5 bases). The CDR3 has 19 residues. V was shortened by 1 base and J by 5 bases, with 25 bases between the two germline ends. Germline lookup yields CDR1 MGHRA and CDR2 YSYEKL.

This chain links TRBV2 with TRBJ2-7; possible D gene TRBD2, 5 bases. Trimming removed 6 bases at V and 4 bases at J, with 19 bases between. This CDR3 has 15 amino acids. CDR1 and CDR2 from the germline V gene are SNHLY and FYNNEI. The chain's CDR3 is CASRERTSELYEQYF. CDR3 nucleotides: TGTGCCAGCAGAGAAAGGACTTCCGAACTTTACGAGCAGTACTTC.

The chain recombines TRBV27 with TRBJ2-7; D is unclear. Germline V gene lookup returns CDR1 MNHEY and CDR2 SMNVEV (reference sequence). The germline V and J ends were trimmed by 6 bases and 4 bases, with 7 bases remaining between them. CDR3 length: 11 amino acids. The CDR3 coding sequence is TGTGCCAGCAGCCGCGGATACGAGCAGTACTTC. Residues: CASSRGYEQYF.

The V and J genes are TRBV6-1 and TRBJ2-7, with D uncertain. This CDR3 comprises 14 residues. Deletions cut 2 bases from V and 3 bases from J, with 11 bases between. The germline gives CDR1 MNHNS, CDR2 SASEGT. The CDR3 here is CASSESWISYEQYF. The CDR3 nucleotides are TGTGCCAGCAGTGAATCATGGATTAGCTACGAGCAGTACTTC.

The chain employs TRBV5-1 and TRBJ2-3, with D tentatively TRBD1 (5 bases). This CDR3 has 14 residues. Germline assignment: CDR1 SGHRS and CDR2 YFSETQ. The V end lost 4 bases, the J end lost 5 bases, and 14 bases lay between the germline ends. DNA of the CDR3: TGCGCCAGCAGCCCCCAGGGATCCCAAGATACGCAGTATTTT. It is translated as CASSPQGSQDTQYF.

The rearrangement links TRBV28 to TRBJ2-1; D is perhaps TRBD1 or TRBD2 (5 bases each). V lost 5 bases and J 0 bases, leaving 20 bases between the germline ends. The CDR3 runs 18 residues. The germline gives CDR1 MDHEN, CDR2 SYDVKM. CDR3 coding DNA: TGTGCCAGCAGTCCCCCAGACGGGACCCAAAGCTCCTACAATGAGCAGTTCTTC. Translating gives CASSPPDGTQSSYNEQFF.

The V and J genes are TRBV6-6 and TRBJ2-1; no firm D call. CDR3 length: 14 residues. Germline V gene data show CDR1 as MNHNY and CDR2 as SVGAGI (reference sequence). Trimming pared 1 base from V and 13 bases from J, leaving 17 bases between. CDR3 loop: CASSYFGQPTDQFF. The CDR3 nucleotides are TGTGCCAGCAGTTACTTTGGGCAGCCAACCGACCAGTTCTTC.